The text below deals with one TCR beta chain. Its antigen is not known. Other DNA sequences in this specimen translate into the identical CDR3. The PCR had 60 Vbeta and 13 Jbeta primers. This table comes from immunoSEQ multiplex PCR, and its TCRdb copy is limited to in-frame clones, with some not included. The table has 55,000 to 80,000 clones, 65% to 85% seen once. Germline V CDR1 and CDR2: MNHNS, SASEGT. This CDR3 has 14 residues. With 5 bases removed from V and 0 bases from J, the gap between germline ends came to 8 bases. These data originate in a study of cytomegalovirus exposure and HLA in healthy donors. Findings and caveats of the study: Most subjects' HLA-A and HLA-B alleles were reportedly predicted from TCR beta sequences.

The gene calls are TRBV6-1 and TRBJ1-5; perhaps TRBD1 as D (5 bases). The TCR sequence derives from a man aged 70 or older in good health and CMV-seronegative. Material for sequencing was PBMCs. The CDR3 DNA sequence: TGTGCCAGCAGTAGGGGATATAGCAATCAGCCCCAGCATTTT. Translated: CASSRGYSNQPQHF.